This record concerns one TCR beta chain sequence. The study sequenced TCR beta in blood CD8+ and CD4+ T cells. This sample was taken from a study of CD8 T cells in Susac syndrome. Roughly 0.45 to 1 ug RNA was reverse transcribed with random hexamers. TCRdb re-called the immunoSEQ multiplex PCR reads through MiXCR, storing one row per CDR3 protein. The sample lists about 300,000 distinct CDR3 sequences; 70% to 90% were seen once. This sequence was found in a human donor with multiple sclerosis. Sequencing input: CD8+ T cells from PBMCs.

The CDR3 sequence: CASSLYGAPSNQPQHF. In nucleotides, the CDR3 is TGTGCCAGCAGTCTATACGGGGCACCTAGCAATCAGCCCCAGCATTTT. The chain joins TRBV27 to TRBJ1-5, with a possible D match to TRBD1 (5 bases). The CDR3 has 16 residues. V was trimmed by 5 bases and J by 0 bases, leaving 14 bases between them. Per germline, CDR1 MNHEY and CDR2 SMNVEV (reference sequence).